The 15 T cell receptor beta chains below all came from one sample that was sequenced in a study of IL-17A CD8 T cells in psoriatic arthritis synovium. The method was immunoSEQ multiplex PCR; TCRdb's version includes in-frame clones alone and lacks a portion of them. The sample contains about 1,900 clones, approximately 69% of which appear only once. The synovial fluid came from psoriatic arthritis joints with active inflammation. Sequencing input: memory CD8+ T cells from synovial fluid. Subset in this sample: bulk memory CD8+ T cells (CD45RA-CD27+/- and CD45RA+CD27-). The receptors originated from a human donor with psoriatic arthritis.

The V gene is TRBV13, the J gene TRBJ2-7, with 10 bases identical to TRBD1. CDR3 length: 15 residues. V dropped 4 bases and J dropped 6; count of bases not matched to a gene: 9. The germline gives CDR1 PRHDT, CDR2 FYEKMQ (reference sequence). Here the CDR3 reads CASSSFTGTGVEQYF. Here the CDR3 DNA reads TGTGCCAGCAGCTCCTTCACCGGGACAGGGGTCGAGCAGTACTTC.

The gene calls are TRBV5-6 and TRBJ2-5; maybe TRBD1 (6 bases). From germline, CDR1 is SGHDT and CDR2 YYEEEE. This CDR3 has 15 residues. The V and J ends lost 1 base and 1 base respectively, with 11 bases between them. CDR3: CASSLRGNVQETQYF. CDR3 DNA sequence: TGTGCCAGCAGCTTGAGGGGGAACGTCCAAGAGACCCAGTACTTC.

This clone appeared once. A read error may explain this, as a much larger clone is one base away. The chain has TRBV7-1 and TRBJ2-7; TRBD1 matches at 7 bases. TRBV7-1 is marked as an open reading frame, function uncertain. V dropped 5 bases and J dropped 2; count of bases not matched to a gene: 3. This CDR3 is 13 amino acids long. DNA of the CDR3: TGTGCCAGCAGCGTCGGACAGGCCTACGAGCAGTACTTC. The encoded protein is CASSVGQAYEQYF.

The CDR3 DNA reads TGTGCCAGCAGCTTGGGTAGCGGGGAGTACCAAGAGACCCAGTACTTC. Protein product: CASSLGSGEYQETQYF. The V and J genes are TRBV7-9 and TRBJ2-5; 8 nucleotides agree with TRBD2. V lost 3 bases to trimming and J lost 0 bases; unmatched junction nucleotides: 6. The CDR3 has 16 residues. Germline V lookup: CDR1 SEHNR, CDR2 FQNEAQ (reference sequence).

The CDR3 protein is CATSAQDRGNTEAFF. The CDR3 region has the DNA TGTGCCACCAGCGCCCAAGACAGGGGGAACACTGAAGCTTTCTTT. This chain uses TRBV15 with TRBJ1-1, with 8 bases lining up with TRBD1. The CDR3 contains 15 residues. V shed 5 bases, J shed 1 base, and the junction held 6 bases outside the gene matches. The germline V gene encodes CDR1 LNHNV and CDR2 YYDKDF (reference sequence).

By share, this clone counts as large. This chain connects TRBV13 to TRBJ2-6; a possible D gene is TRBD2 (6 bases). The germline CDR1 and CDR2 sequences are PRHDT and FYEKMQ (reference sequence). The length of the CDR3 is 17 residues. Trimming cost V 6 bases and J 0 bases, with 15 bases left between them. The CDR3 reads CASRSRGGSSGANVLTF. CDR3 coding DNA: TGTGCCAGCAGATCGCGGGGCGGAAGCTCTGGGGCCAACGTCCTGACTTTC. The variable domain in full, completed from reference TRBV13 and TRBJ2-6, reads AAGVIQSPRHLIKEKRETATLKCYPIPRHDTVYWYQQGPGQDPQFLISFYEKMQSDKGSIPDRFSAQQFSDYHSELNMSSLELGDSALYFCASRSRGGSSGANVLTFGAGSRLTVL.

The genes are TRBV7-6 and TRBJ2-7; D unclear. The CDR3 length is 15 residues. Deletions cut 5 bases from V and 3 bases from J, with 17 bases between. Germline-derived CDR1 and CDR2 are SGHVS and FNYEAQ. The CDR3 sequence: CASSTASSRFYEQYF. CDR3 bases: TGTGCCAGCAGCACTGCGAGTAGCCGCTTCTACGAGCAGTACTTC.

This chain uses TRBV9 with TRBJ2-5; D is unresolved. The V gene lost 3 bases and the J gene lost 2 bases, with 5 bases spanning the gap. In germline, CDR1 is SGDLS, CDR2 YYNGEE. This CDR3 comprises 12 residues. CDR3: CASSGIQETQYF. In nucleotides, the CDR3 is TGTGCCAGCAGCGGAATACAAGAGACCCAGTACTTC.

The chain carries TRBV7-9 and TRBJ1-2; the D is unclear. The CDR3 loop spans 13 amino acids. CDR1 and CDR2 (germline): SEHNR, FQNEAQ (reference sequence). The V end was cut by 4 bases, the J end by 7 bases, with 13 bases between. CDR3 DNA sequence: TGTGCCAGCAGCTGGAGGGAGGGAGGTGGCTACACCTTC. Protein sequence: CASSWREGGGYTF. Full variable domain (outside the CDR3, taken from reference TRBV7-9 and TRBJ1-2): DTGVSQNPRHKITKRGQNVTFRCDPISEHNRLYWYRQTLGQGPEFLTYFQNEAQLEKSRLLSDRFSAERPKGSFSTLEIQRTEQGDSAMYLCASSWREGGGYTFGSGTRLTVV.

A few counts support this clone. The CDR3 sequence is CASSDQSMNTEAFF. CDR3 in DNA: TGTGCCAGCAGTGATCAGAGCATGAACACTGAAGCTTTCTTT. The V gene is TRBV2, the J gene TRBJ1-1; no definite D call. CDR1 SNHLY and CDR2 FYNNEI come from the germline V gene. The CDR3 is 14 amino acids. Trimming removed 3 bases at V and 0 bases at J, with 8 bases between.

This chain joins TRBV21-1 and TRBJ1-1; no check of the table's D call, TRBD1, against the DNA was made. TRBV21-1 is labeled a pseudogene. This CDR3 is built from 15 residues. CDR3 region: CASSHWTDSNTEAFF. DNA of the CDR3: TGTGCCAGCAGCCATTGGACAGATTCGAACACTGAAGCTTTCTTT.

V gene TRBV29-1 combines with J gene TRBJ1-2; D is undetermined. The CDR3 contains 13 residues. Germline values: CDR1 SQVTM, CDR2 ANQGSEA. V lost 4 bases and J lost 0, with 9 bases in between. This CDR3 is CSVVGITNYGYTF. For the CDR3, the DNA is TGCAGCGTTGTCGGGATCACTAACTATGGCTACACCTTC. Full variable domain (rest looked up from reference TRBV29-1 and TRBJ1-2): SAVISQKPSRDICQRGTSLTIQCQVDSQVTMMFWYRQQPGQSLTLIATANQGSEATYESGFVIDKFPISRPNLTFSTLTVSNMSPEDSSIYLCSVVGITNYGYTFGSGTRLTVV.

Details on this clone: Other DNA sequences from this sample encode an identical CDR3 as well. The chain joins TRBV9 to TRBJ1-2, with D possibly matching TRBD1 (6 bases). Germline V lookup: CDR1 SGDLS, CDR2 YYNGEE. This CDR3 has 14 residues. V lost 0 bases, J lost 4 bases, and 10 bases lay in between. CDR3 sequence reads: CASSVGGGTYGYTF. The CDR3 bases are TGTGCCAGCAGCGTAGGTGGGGGCACCTATGGCTACACCTTC. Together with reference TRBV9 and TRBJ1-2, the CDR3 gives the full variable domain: DSGVTQTPKHLITATGQRVTLRCSPRSGDLSVYWYQQSLDQGLQFLIQYYNGEERAKGNILERFSAQQFPDLHSELNLSSLELGDSALYFCASSVGGGTYGYTFGSGTRLTVV.

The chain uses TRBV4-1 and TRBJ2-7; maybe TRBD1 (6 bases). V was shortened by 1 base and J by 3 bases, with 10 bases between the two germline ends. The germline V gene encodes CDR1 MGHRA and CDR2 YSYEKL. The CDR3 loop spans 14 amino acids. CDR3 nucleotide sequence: TGCGCCAGCAGCCAAGTGGACAGTCACTACGAGCAGTACTTC. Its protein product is CASSQVDSHYEQYF.

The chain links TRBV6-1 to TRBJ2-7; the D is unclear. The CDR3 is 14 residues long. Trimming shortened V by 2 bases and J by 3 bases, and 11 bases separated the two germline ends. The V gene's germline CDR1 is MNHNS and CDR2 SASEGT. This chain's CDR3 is CASSELGILYEQYF. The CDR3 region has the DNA TGTGCCAGCAGTGAATTGGGTATTCTCTACGAGCAGTACTTC.